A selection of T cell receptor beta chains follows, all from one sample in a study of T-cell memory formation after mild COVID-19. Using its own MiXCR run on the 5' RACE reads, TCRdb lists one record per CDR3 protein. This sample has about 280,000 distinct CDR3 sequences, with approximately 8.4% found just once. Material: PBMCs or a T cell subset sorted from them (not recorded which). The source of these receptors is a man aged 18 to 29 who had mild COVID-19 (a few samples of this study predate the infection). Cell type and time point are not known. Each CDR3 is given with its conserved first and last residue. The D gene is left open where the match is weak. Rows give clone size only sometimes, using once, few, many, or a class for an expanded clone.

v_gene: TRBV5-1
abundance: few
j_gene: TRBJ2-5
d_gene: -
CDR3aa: CASREIGGIQTQYF
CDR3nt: TGCGCCAGCAGAGAGATAGGGGGTATCCAGACCCAGTACTTC

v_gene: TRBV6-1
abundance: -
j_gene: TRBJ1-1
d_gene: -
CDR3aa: CASSELRGPEAFF
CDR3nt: TGTGCCAGCAGTGAACTGAGGGGCCCTGAAGCTTTCTTT

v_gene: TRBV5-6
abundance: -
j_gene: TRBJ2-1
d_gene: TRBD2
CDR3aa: CASSSGLARLYNEQFF
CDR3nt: TGTGCCAGCAGCTCGGGACTAGCGCGTCTTTACAATGAGCAGTTCTTC

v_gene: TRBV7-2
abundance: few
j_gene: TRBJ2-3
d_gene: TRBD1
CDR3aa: CATRDRGGTDTQYF
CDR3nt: TGTGCCACCCGAGACAGGGGTGGGACAGATACGCAGTATTTT

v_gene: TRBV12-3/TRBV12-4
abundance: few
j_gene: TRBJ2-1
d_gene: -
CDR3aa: CASTLRDEQFF
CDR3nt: TGTGCCAGCACACTCAGGGATGAGCAGTTCTTC

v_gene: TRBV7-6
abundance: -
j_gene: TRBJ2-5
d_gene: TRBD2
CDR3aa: CASRTSGGQETQYF
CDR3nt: TGTGCCAGCCGGACTAGCGGGGGCCAAGAGACCCAGTACTTC

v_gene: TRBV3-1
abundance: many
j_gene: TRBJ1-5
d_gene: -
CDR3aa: CASSQGGTGSNQPQHF
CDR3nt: TGTGCCAGCAGCCAAGGAGGGACGGGTAGCAATCAGCCCCAGCATTTT

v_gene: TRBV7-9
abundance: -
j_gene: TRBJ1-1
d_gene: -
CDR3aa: CASSPREINTEAFF
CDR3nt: TGTGCCAGCAGCCCCAGGGAGATCAACACTGAAGCTTTCTTT

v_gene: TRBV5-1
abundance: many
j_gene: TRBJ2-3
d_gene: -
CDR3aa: CASSLDRTTDTQYF
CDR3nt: TGCGCCAGCAGCTTGGACAGGACCACAGATACGCAGTATTTT

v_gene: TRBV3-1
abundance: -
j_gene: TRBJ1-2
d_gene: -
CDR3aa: CASSERQANGYTF
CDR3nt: TGTGCCAGCAGCGAGAGACAGGCTAATGGCTACACCTTC

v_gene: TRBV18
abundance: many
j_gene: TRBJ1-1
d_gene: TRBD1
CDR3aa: CASSATGTANTEAFF
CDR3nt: TGTGCCAGCTCAGCGACCGGGACAGCGAACACTGAAGCTTTCTTT

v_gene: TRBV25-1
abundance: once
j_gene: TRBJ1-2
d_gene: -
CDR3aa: CASRTQGQVGYTF
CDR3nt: TGTGCCAGCAGAACCCAGGGTCAGGTAGGCTACACCTTC

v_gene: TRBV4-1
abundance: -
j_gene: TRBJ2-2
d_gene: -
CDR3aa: CASSHGTGELFF
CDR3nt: TGCGCCAGCAGCCATGGGACCGGGGAGCTGTTTTTT

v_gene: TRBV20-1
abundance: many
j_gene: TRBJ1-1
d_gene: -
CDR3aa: CSARGRAEAFF
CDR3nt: TGCAGTGCTAGGGGGAGGGCTGAAGCTTTCTTT

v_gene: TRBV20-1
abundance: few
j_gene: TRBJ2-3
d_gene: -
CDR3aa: CSARSAVTSTDTQYF
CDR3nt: TGCAGTGCTAGGTCCGCGGTGACTAGCACAGATACGCAGTATTTT

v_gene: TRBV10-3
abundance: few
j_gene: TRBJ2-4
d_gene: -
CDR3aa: CAISDVGAGGNIQYF
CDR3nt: TGTGCCATCAGTGATGTAGGGGCTGGGGGAAACATTCAGTACTTC

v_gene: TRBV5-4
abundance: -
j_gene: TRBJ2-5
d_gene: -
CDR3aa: CASSRSGASQETQYF
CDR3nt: TGTGCCAGCAGCCGATCCGGCGCTAGCCAAGAGACCCAGTACTTC

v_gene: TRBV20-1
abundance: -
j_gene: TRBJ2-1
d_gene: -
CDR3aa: CSALSYNQMGRIDEQFF
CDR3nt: TGCAGTGCCCTCTCGTACAATCAGATGGGCAGGATAGATGAGCAGTTCTTC

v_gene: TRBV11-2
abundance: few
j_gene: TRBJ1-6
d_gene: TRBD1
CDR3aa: CASSFQGGSPLHF
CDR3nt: TGTGCCAGCAGCTTCCAGGGGGGTTCACCCCTCCACTTT

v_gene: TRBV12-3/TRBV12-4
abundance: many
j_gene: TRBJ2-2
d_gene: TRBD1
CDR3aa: CASSSTTGGNTGELFF
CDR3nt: TGTGCCAGCAGTTCCACTACAGGGGGCAACACCGGGGAGCTGTTTTTT

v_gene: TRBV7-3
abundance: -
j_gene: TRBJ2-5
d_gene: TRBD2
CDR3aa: CASSSSGGARETQYF
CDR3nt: TGTGCCAGCAGCTCAAGCGGGGGGGCCAGGGAGACCCAGTACTTC

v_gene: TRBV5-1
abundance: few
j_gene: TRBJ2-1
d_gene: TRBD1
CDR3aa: CASSPGQGANEQFF
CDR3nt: TGCGCCAGCAGCCCGGGACAGGGGGCAAATGAGCAGTTCTTC

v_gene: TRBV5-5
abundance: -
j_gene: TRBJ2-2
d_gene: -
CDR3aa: CASSPWTPWNTGELFF
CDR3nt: TGTGCCAGCAGCCCGTGGACACCTTGGAACACCGGGGAGCTGTTTTTT

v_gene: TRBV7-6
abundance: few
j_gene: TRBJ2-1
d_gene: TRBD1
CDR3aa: CTTGDNEQFF
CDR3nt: TGTACTACAGGGGACAATGAGCAGTTCTTC

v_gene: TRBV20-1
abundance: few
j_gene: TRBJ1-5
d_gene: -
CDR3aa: CSAGGQARVQPQHF
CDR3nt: TGCAGTGCGGGGGGGCAGGCAAGAGTTCAGCCCCAGCATTTT